Below, one T cell receptor beta chain is given with its context. Source study methods: The assay estimated nucleated cells by amplifying reference gene primers. Repertoires were generated with immunoSEQ multiplex PCR, while TCRdb's copy carries only in-frame clones and drops some. V, J and clone size are those of that table, while D and trimming were read from the DNA. Altogether about 180,000 clones are present, less than 90% being singletons, with the ten largest covering 11% to 15%. These data come from a study of blood T cell repertoires in COVID-19. Overall study context: The United States, Italy and Spain supplied acute and convalescent COVID-19 samples. PBMCs, B-cell-depleted T cells, or T cells provided the cDNA or gDNA that made up the material.

CDR1 and CDR2 from the germline V gene are MNHNY and SVGAGI (reference sequence). Trimming removed 7 bases from V and 4 bases from J, with 11 bases in between. The CDR3 has 13 residues. The sequenced sample was peripheral blood. The V and J genes are TRBV6-6 and TRBJ2-1; possibly TRBD2 for D (5 bases). This receptor was obtained from a man between 18 and 29 years old with active or convalescent COVID-19. CDR3 nucleotides: TGTGCCAGCACCAATGGACTTTACAATGAGCAGTTCTTC. It is translated as CASTNGLYNEQFF.